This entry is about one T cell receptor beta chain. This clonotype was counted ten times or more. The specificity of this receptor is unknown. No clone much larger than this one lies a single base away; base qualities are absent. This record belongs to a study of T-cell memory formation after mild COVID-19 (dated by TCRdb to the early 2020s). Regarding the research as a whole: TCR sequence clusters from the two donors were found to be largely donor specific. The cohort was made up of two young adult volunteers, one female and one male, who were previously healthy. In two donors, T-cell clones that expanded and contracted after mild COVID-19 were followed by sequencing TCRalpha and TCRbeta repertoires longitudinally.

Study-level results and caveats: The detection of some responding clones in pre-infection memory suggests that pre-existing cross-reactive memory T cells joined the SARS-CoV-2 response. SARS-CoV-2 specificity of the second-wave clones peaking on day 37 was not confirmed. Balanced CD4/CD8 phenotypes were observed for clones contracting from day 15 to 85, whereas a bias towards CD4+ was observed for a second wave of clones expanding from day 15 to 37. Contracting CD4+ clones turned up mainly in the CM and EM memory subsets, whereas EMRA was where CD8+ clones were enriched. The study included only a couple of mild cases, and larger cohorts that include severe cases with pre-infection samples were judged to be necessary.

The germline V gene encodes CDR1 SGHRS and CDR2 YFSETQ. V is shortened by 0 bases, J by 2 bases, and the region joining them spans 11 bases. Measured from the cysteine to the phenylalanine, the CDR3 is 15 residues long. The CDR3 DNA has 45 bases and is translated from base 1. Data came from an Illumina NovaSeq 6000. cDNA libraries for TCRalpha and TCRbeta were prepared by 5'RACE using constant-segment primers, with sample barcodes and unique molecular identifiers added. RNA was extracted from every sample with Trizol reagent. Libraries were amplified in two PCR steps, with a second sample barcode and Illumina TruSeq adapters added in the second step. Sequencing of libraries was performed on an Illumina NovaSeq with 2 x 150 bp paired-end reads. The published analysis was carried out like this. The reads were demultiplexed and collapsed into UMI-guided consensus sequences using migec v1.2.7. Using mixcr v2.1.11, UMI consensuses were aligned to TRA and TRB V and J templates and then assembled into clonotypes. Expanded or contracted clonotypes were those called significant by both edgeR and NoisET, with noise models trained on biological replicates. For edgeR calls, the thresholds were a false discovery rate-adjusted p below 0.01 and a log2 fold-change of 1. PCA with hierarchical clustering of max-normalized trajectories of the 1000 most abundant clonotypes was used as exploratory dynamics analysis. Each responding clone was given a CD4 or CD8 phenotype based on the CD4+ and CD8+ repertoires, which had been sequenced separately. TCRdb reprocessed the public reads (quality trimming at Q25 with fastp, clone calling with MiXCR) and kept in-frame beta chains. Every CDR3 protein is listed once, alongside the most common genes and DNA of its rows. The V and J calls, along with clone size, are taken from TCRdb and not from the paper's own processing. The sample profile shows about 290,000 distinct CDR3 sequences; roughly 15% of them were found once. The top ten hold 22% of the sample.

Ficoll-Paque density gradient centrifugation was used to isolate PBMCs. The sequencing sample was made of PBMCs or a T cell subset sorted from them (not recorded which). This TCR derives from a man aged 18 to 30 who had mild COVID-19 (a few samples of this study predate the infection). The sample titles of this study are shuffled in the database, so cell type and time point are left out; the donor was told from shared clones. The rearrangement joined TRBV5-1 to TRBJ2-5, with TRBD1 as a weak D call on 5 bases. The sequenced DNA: TGCGCCAGCAGCTTGGCCGTGGGGCAGCAAGAGACCCAGTACTTC. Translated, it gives CASSLAVGQQETQYF. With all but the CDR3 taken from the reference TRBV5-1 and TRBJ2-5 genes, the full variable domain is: KAGVTQTPRYLIKTRGQQVTLSCSPISGHRSVSWYQQTPGQGLQFLFEYFSETQRNKGNFPGRFSGRQFSNSRSEMNVSTLELGDSALYLCASSLAVGQQETQYFGPGTRLLVL.